The next 10 T cell receptor beta chains were all read from a single sample in a study of blood T cell repertoires in COVID-19. Sequencing used immunoSEQ multiplex PCR; TCRdb keeps in-frame clones, though not all of them. The sample lists 380,000 or so clones; 70% to 90% were seen once. The sample comprised PBMCs or T cells enriched from blood (not recorded which). The receptors shown here come from a woman aged 25 to 39 with acute COVID-19.

The genes are TRBV29-1 and TRBJ2-3; TRBD2 is a possible D gene (6 bases). CDR1 is SQVTM and CDR2 is ANQGSEA in the germline V gene. The CDR3 has 13 amino acids. Between the trimmed V and J ends, which lost 2 bases and 5 bases, there was a span of 11 bases. The DNA of the CDR3 is TGCAGCGTTGAACTTGGGGGGATAGATACGCAGTATTTT. This sequence encodes CSVELGGIDTQYF.

The chain recombines TRBV6-5 with TRBJ2-1; 8 bases match TRBD2. With V trimmed by 5 bases and J by 2 bases, 5 bases remained unmatched. This CDR3 contains 15 residues. Germline loops: CDR1 MNHEY, CDR2 SVGAGI. Here the CDR3 reads CASSLSGDPYNEQFF. CDR3 sequence (DNA): TGTGCCAGCAGTCTTAGCGGGGACCCCTACAATGAGCAGTTCTTC.

This chain links TRBV2 with TRBJ1-1, with D tentatively TRBD1 (6 bases). The V gene's germline CDR1 is SNHLY and CDR2 FYNNEI. Trimming shortened V by 6 bases and J by 5 bases, and 16 bases separated the two germline ends. There are 14 residues in the CDR3. For the CDR3, the DNA is TGTGCCAGCAGAAAACAGGGCCGAGGGACTGAAGCTTTCTTT. Protein product: CASRKQGRGTEAFF.

V gene TRBV2 combines with J gene TRBJ2-2; 11 nucleotides align to TRBD2. CDR1 SNHLY and CDR2 FYNNEI come from the germline V gene. After removal of 3 bases from V and 4 bases from J, the junction contained 7 bases not matched to a gene. There are 17 residues in the CDR3. The CDR3 DNA sequence: TGTGCCAGCAGTGAGATACTAGCGGGGGCTATCACCGGGGAGCTGTTTTTT. Amino acids: CASSEILAGAITGELFF. The full variable domain, with the rest looked up from reference TRBV2 and TRBJ2-2, is EPEVTQTPSHQVTQMGQEVILRCVPISNHLYFYWYRQILGQKVEFLVSFYNNEISEKSEIFDDQFSVERPDGSNFTLKIRSTKLEDSAMYFCASSEILAGAITGELFFGEGSRLTVL.

The chain couples TRBV30 to TRBJ2-7; D possibly corresponds to TRBD2 (6 bases). The CDR3 has 13 amino acids. Per the germline V gene, CDR1 is GTSNPN and CDR2 is SVGIG (reference sequence). The V end was cut by 0 bases, the J end by 6 bases, with 12 bases between. In DNA, the CDR3 is TGTGCCTGGAGTGTTGAGGGGAGGAGCGAGCAGTACTTC. It encodes CAWSVEGRSEQYF.

This clone is a singleton in its sample. The chain employs TRBV7-9 and TRBJ2-3; 13 nucleotides agree with TRBD2. After removal of 4 bases from V and 5 bases from J, the junction contained 6 bases not matched to a gene. The CDR3 is made up of 16 amino acids. Germline CDR1 is SEHNR and CDR2 is FQNEAQ (reference sequence). CDR3 sequence reads: CASSWKTSGGRDTQYF. Written as DNA, the CDR3 is TGTGCCAGCAGCTGGAAGACTAGCGGGGGGAGAGATACGCAGTATTTT.

The chain couples TRBV5-6 to TRBJ2-7, with D possibly matching TRBD1 (5 bases). The germline CDR1 and CDR2 sequences are SGHDT and YYEEEE. The CDR3 is 12 amino acids. V lost 6 bases and J 6 bases, leaving 13 bases between the germline ends. CDR3 sequence reads: CASNRPGREQYF. The CDR3 DNA reads as TGTGCCAGCAACCGACCAGGGCGCGAGCAGTACTTC.

The chain employs TRBV19 and TRBJ2-7, with 8 bases that match TRBD1. The length of the CDR3 is 15 residues. Germline loops: CDR1 LNHDA, CDR2 SQIVND (reference sequence). The J segment lost 7 bases and the V segment lost 1 base, leaving 9 bases of the junction unmatched. The CDR3 loop reads CASSIGGQGAREQYF. CDR3 sequence (DNA): TGTGCCAGTAGTATAGGCGGGCAGGGGGCAAGAGAGCAGTACTTC. Looking up the rest from reference TRBV19 and TRBJ2-7 gives the full variable domain: DGGITQSPKYLFRKEGQNVTLSCEQNLNHDAMYWYRQDPGQGLRLIYYSQIVNDFQKGDIAEGYSVSREKKESFPLTVTSAQKNPTAFYLCASSIGGQGAREQYFGPGTRLTVT.

V gene TRBV5-1 combines with J gene TRBJ2-2; D not certain. Per the germline V gene, CDR1 is SGHRS and CDR2 is YFSETQ. The CDR3 is 13 amino acids. Deletions cut 4 bases from V and 6 bases from J, with 10 bases between. The CDR3, as DNA: TGCGCCAGCAGCCAAGGCGGAGCCGGGGAGCTGTTTTTT. Translated: CASSQGGAGELFF.

As for this clone: Other DNA variants within this sample encode the same CDR3. The V gene is TRBV27, the J gene TRBJ2-7, with 10 bases matching TRBD2. Trimming at V came to 2 bases and at J to 4 bases, leaving 2 bases not matched to a gene. In germline, CDR1 is MNHEY, CDR2 SMNVEV (reference sequence). The CDR3 sequence is 14 residues long. The CDR3 DNA reads as TGTGCCAGCAGTTTACTAGCGGGGGCGTACGAGCAGTACTTC. Its protein product is CASSLLAGAYEQYF.